These T cell receptor beta chains were read from a single sample in a study of blood T cell repertoires in COVID-19. The repertoire was sequenced with immunoSEQ multiplex PCR; TCRdb's copy has only in-frame clones and lacks some. This sample has about 200,000 clones, with 85% found just once. The sequenced material came from PBMCs or T cells enriched from blood (not recorded which). Receptors originate from a man in his forties who had recovered from COVID-19. CDR3s include the opening cysteine and the closing phenylalanine or tryptophan. A D gene is named only where the DNA matches it firmly. Clone size is shown for a subset of rows, as once, few, many or a class of expanded clone.

D gene	V gene	clone size	J gene	CDR3 DNA	CDR3 protein
NA	TRBV19	NA	TRBJ2-1	TGTGCCAGTAGTATAGTGCGGACAAGAGGCTACAATGAGCAGTTCTTC	CASSIVRTRGYNEQFF
NA	TRBV10-3	NA	TRBJ1-5	TGTGCCGTAAAAAAACAGGGCGAGGCGCAGCCCCAGCATTTT	CAVKKQGEAQPQHF
NA	TRBV7-8	NA	TRBJ1-6	TGTGCCAGCAGCTTTCAGGATCTTAATTCACCCCTCCACTTT	CASSFQDLNSPLHF
TRBD1	TRBV19	NA	TRBJ1-4	TGTGCCAGTACCCCAGGGGGCGCCTTTGAAAAACTGTTTTTT	CASTPGGAFEKLFF
TRBD2	TRBV5-4	NA	TRBJ2-7	TGTGCCAGCAGCTTCGGACTAGCGGGAGGTGAGCAGTACTTC	CASSFGLAGGEQYF
NA	TRBV2	NA	TRBJ2-2	TGTGCCAGCAGTGTGCAGGATCCGAACACCGGGGAGCTGTTTTTT	CASSVQDPNTGELFF
TRBD2	TRBV6-8	once	TRBJ2-1	TGTGCCAGCAGTTACTCGAATGATAGTAGCGGGAGGGGGAATGAGCAGTTCTTC	CASSYSNDSSGRGNEQFF
NA	TRBV7-3	NA	TRBJ2-7	TGTGCCAGCAGCTTAATGGCCAAAAGGTTCGAGTGTCCGGGACACCTCTACGAGCAGTACTTC	CASSLMAKRFECPGHLYEQYF
TRBD1	TRBV7-8	once	TRBJ2-7	TGTGCCAGCAGCTTCTTGACAGGGGCCCACGAGCAGTACTTC	CASSFLTGAHEQYF
NA	TRBV6-5	NA	TRBJ2-1	TGTGCCACGACGGACTTGCCCAATGAGCAGTTCTTC	CATTDLPNEQFF
TRBD2	TRBV7-2	NA	TRBJ2-7	TGTGCCAGCAGCGGGGTGAGGGGAGGGTACGAGCAGTACTTC	CASSGVRGGYEQYF
NA	TRBV6-4	NA	TRBJ1-2	TGTGCCAGCAGGAGAGGGTCCGGCTATGGCTACACCTTC	CASRRGSGYGYTF
NA	TRBV29-1	NA	TRBJ2-1	TGCAGCGTTGAAAGGGGGAGAAGTCGCAATGAGCAGTTCTTC	CSVERGRSRNEQFF
NA	TRBV5-1	NA	TRBJ1-4	TGCGCCAGCAGCTTAGCCGGCGGAAATGAAAAACTGTTTTTT	CASSLAGGNEKLFF
NA	TRBV6-5	NA	TRBJ1-1	TGTGCCAGCAGTCTACAGGGACCGGGGAACACTGAAGCTTTCTTT	CASSLQGPGNTEAFF
NA	TRBV7-2	NA	TRBJ2-1	TGTGCCAGCAGCCCCCCAGGGCTGGGGTTCAATGAGCAGTTCTTC	CASSPPGLGFNEQFF
TRBD1	TRBV18	NA	TRBJ2-3	TGTGCCAGCTCACCTTCGACAGGGGAACCGCAGTATTTT	CASSPSTGEPQYF
NA	TRBV11-2	NA	TRBJ2-5	TGTGCCAGCAGGATACGTGGCAGGGTGGGAGAGACCCAGTACTTC	CASRIRGRVGETQYF
TRBD2	TRBV11-3	NA	TRBJ2-5	TGTGCCAGCAGCTTAGTGGGGGCCGGGACTAGCGGGAGATCGGGGACCCAGTACTTC	CASSLVGAGTSGRSGTQYF